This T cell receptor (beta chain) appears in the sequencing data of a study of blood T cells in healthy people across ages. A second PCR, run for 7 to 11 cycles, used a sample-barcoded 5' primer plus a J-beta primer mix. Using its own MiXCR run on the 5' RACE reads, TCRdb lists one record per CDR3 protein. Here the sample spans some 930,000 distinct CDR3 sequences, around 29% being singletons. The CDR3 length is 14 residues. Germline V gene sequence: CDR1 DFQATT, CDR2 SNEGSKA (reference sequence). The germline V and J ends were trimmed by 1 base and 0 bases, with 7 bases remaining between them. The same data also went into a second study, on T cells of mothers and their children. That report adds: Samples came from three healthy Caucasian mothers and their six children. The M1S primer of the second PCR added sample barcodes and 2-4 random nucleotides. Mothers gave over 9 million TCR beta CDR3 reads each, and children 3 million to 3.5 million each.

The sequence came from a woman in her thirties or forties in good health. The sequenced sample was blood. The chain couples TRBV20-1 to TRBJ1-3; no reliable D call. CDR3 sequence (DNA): TGCAGTGCTAGAGTGGAAATCTCTGGAAACACCATATATTTT. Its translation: CSARVEISGNTIYF.